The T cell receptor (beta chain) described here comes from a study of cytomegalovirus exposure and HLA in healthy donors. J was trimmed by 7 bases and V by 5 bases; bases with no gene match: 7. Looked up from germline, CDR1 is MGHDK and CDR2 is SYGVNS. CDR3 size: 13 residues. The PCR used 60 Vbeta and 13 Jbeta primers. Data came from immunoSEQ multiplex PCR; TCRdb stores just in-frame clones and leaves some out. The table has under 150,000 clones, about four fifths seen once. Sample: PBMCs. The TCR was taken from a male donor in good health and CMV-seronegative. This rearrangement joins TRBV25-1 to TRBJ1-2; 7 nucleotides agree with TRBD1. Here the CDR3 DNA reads TGTGCCAGCAGTCGACGACAGGGTGGTGGCTACACCTTC. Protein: CASSRRQGGGYTF.